This record concerns one TCR beta chain sequence. The antigen remains undetermined. V gave up 11 bases and J gave up 7 bases, with 17 bases separating them. The CDR3 consists of 13 residues. Germline V gene sequence: CDR1 SNHLY, CDR2 FYNNEI. TCRdb re-called the reads with MiXCR, one entry per CDR3 protein. The sample consists of under 85,000 distinct CDR3 sequences, roughly half of them appearing once. This entry is derived from a study of type 1 regulatory T cells. Study information: This in vitro CD4 product, T-allo10, is enriched for Tr1 cells and alloantigen-specific. General study points: Compared with non-Tr1 cells, Tr1 cells showed a narrower TCR repertoire.

The genes are TRBV2 and TRBJ1-4; D is ambiguous. The TCR comes from a human donor in good health. Specimen: cultured non-Tr1 T cells, either the whole culture or a sorted T cell fraction (not recorded which). The CDR3 here is CAFQSPGREKLFF. The CDR3 nucleotides are TGTGCCTTTCAGTCCCCGGGCCGTGAAAAACTGTTTTTT.